These 4 T cell receptor beta chains originate from one sample sequenced in a study of identical twins. TCRdb passed the 5' RACE reads through MiXCR, listing each CDR3 protein once. This table has under 300,000 distinct CDR3 sequences, about 12% appearing once. Separately, the same data were catalogued under a study of yellow fever vaccine responses in identical twins.

Source material: memory (CD45RO+) T cells sorted from blood. All receptors come from a woman aged 18-29 years in good health.

This clonotype was picked up a small number of times. The CDR3 DNA reads TGTGCCAGCAGTGAAACGACAGGGGTTGATGAGCAGTTCTTC. Translating gives CASSETTGVDEQFF. V gene TRBV2 combines with J gene TRBJ2-1, with TRBD1 matching 8 bases. The V gene's germline CDR1 is SNHLY and CDR2 FYNNEI. Trimming removed 2 bases from V and 8 bases from J; junction bases left unmatched: 5. There are 14 residues in the CDR3. Drawing the rest from reference TRBV2 and TRBJ2-1, the complete variable domain is EPEVTQTPSHQVTQMGQEVILRCVPISNHLYFYWYRQILGQKVEFLVSFYNNEISEKSEIFDDQFSVERPDGSNFTLKIRSTKLEDSAMYFCASSETTGVDEQFFGPGTRLTVL.

This clonotype was detected many times. The chain couples TRBV6-2 or TRBV6-3 to TRBJ1-5, with no clear D. The CDR3 is 14 amino acids. CDR1 is MNHEY and CDR2 is SVGEGT in the germline V gene. V was cut by 0 bases and J by 4 bases, with 7 bases left in between. This CDR3 reads CASSYSGENQPQHF. The DNA for the CDR3 is TGTGCCAGCAGTTACTCCGGGGAAAATCAGCCCCAGCATTTT.

This clonotype occurred a few times. The chain is built from TRBV7-3 and TRBJ1-1; TRBD1 might be the D (5 bases). V was clipped by 5 bases and J by 5 bases, with 18 bases between them. This CDR3 is built from 15 residues. Per germline, CDR1 SGHTA and CDR2 FQGTGA. The CDR3 loop is CASSPTRGWGTEAFF. The CDR3 coding sequence is TGTGCCAGCAGCCCCACGAGGGGCTGGGGAACTGAAGCTTTCTTT. The whole variable domain, filled in from reference TRBV7-3 and TRBJ1-1, reads GAGVSQTPSNKVTEKGKYVELRCDPISGHTALYWYRQSLGQGPEFLIYFQGTGAADDSGLPNDRFFAVRPEGSVSTLKIQRTERGDSAVYLCASSPTRGWGTEAFFGQGTRLTVV.

This clonotype turned up a few times. This sequence joins TRBV3-1 and TRBJ2-3, with TRBD2 matching over 8 bases. The length of the CDR3 is 17 residues. The V and J ends lost 4 bases and 2 bases, in that order; junction bases with no gene match: 11. Germline loops: CDR1 LGHDT, CDR2 YNNKEL (reference sequence). CDR3 nucleotides: TGTGCCAGCAGCCCCATAGCCAGCGGGGGATTCACAGATACGCAGTATTTT. Translated, it gives CASSPIASGGFTDTQYF.